The next 11 T cell receptor beta chains were all read from a single sample in a study of cytomegalovirus exposure and HLA in healthy donors. Method: immunoSEQ multiplex PCR; TCRdb's copy keeps in-frame clones and lacks some. The profile shows around 160,000 clones, about 82% of them singletons. The sequenced sample consisted of PBMCs. The receptor source for this set is a man under 40 in good health and CMV-seropositive.

The chain combines TRBV2 with TRBJ2-7; 8 bases line up with TRBD2. Trimming at V came to 8 bases and at J to 4 bases, leaving 7 bases not matched to a gene. CDR1 and CDR2 from the germline V gene are SNHLY and FYNNEI. The CDR3 length is 13 residues. The CDR3 DNA is TGTGCCAGCTCCGACCCGGGGGGGTACGAGCAGTACTTC. Translation: CASSDPGGYEQYF.

The gene calls are TRBV4-2 and TRBJ2-3, with TRBD2 identical over 10 bases. This CDR3 is 16 amino acids long. Germline V lookup: CDR1 LGHNA, CDR2 YNFKEQ. The ends lost 4 bases at V and 3 bases at J; junction bases unmatched: 7. Here the CDR3 DNA reads TGTGCCAGCAGCCTGGTAGCGGGGGGTTGGACAGATACGCAGTATTTT. It specifies CASSLVAGGWTDTQYF.

The chain links TRBV11-2 to TRBJ1-2, with D maybe TRBD1 (6 bases). Germline V gene lookup returns CDR1 SGHAT and CDR2 FQNNGV. This CDR3 is 15 amino acids long. V lost 5 bases, J lost 5 bases, and 18 bases lay in between. The chain's CDR3 is CASSQGPGHGYGYTF. DNA for the CDR3: TGTGCCAGCAGCCAGGGGCCAGGGCACGGGTATGGCTACACCTTC.

V and J are TRBV6-4 and TRBJ2-5; 14 nucleotides match TRBD2. This CDR3 has 16 residues. Germline lookup yields CDR1 MRHNA and CDR2 SNTAGT. Unmatched junction bases numbered 1, after V lost 0 bases and J lost 4 bases. CDR3 nucleotides: TGTGCCAGCAGTGACTCGACTAGCGGGGGGGCAGAGACCCAGTACTTC. Protein sequence: CASSDSTSGGAETQYF.

This clone was seen only a few times. The V gene is TRBV5-4, the J gene TRBJ1-6; TRBD1 might be the D (6 bases). The CDR3 loop spans 17 amino acids. The germline V gene has CDR1 SGHNT and CDR2 YYREEE (reference sequence). Trimming took 1 base from V and 0 from J, leaving 11 bases between them. CDR3 in amino acids: CASSLKGGDSYNSPLHF. In DNA, the CDR3 is TGTGCCAGCAGCTTGAAAGGGGGAGACTCCTATAATTCACCCCTCCACTTT.

Worth noting for this clone: Other nucleotide sequences from this sample produce the same CDR3. The chain combines TRBV9 with TRBJ1-5; TRBD1 is a possible D gene (5 bases). Germline V CDR1 and CDR2: SGDLS, YYNGEE. Trimming stripped 0 bases from V and 3 bases from J, with 10 bases between. The CDR3 consists of 15 residues. CDR3 DNA: TGTGCCAGCAGCGTAGGGGGAGGGGCCAATCAGCCCCAGCATTTT. This codes for CASSVGGGANQPQHF. Variable domain in full (rest from reference TRBV9 and TRBJ1-5): DSGVTQTPKHLITATGQRVTLRCSPRSGDLSVYWYQQSLDQGLQFLIQYYNGEERAKGNILERFSAQQFPDLHSELNLSSLELGDSALYFCASSVGGGANQPQHFGDGTRLSIL.

This sequence joins TRBV6-5 and TRBJ2-1; 9 bases map to TRBD2. V lost 6 bases to trimming and J lost 3 bases; unmatched junction nucleotides: 6. Germline V gene lookup returns CDR1 MNHEY and CDR2 SVGAGI. The length of the CDR3 is 15 residues. In DNA form, the CDR3 reads TGTGCCAGCAGACTTAGCGGGGGAGTCTACAATGAGCAGTTCTTC. This gives the protein CASRLSGGVYNEQFF.

The chain couples TRBV2 to TRBJ2-1, with D maybe TRBD2 (6 bases). Trimming pared 4 bases from V and 3 bases from J, leaving 16 bases between. The CDR3 consists of 16 residues. Germline V lookup: CDR1 SNHLY, CDR2 FYNNEI. CDR3 protein: CASSVMGTLSYNEQFF. The CDR3 nucleotides are TGTGCCAGCAGTGTCATGGGGACTTTAAGCTACAATGAGCAGTTCTTC.

The chain uses TRBV9 and TRBJ2-3; 8 bases align to TRBD2. The CDR3 runs to 16 residues. CDR1 and CDR2 from the germline V gene are SGDLS and YYNGEE. Trimming cost V 3 bases and J 6 bases; bases outside gene matches: 12. The CDR3 DNA is TGTGCCAGCAGCGCCGGTCCAGCGGGGGACCTGGATACGCAGTATTTT. The encoded protein is CASSAGPAGDLDTQYF.

The chain has TRBV10-3 and TRBJ1-2; 7 bases line up with TRBD1. Germline trimming cut 7 bases from V and 3 bases from J; bases unmatched to any gene: 8. There are 14 residues in the CDR3. Germline V lookup: CDR1 ENHRY, CDR2 SYGVKD. In nucleotides, the CDR3 is TGTGCCATCAAAAGGACAGGAGAATACTATGGCTACACCTTC. It specifies CAIKRTGEYYGYTF.

This chain joins TRBV6-1 and TRBJ2-6; D remains ambiguous. The CDR3 sequence is 16 residues long. Trimming took off 2 bases at V and 0 bases at J, with 8 bases between the two ends. Germline V gene sequence: CDR1 MNHNS, CDR2 SASEGT. CDR3 protein: CASSEFGDSGANVLTF. The CDR3 nucleotides read TGTGCCAGCAGTGAATTTGGAGACTCTGGGGCCAACGTCCTGACTTTC.